The next 30 T cell receptor beta chains were all read from a single sample in a study of cytomegalovirus exposure and HLA in healthy donors (dated by TCRdb to about 2017). The library was generated by the immunoSEQ multiplex PCR assay. For the multiplex PCR, a mixture combining 60 forward primers for TCR Vbeta segments and 13 reverse primers for TCR Jbeta segments was used. TCRdb carries this immuneACCESS record with in-frame sequences only. Its versions omit some clonotypes, under half of them owing to an unresolved V gene in the studies checked, with the rest unexplained. A total of fewer than 110,000 clones appear in this sample, around 69% of them only once. The top ten constitute roughly 2% of the sample. The sample taken for sequencing was PBMCs. Receptors originate from a man between 18 and 35 years old in good health and CMV-seronegative.

The chain employs TRBV7-9 and TRBJ1-5; TRBD1 matches at 7 bases. The CDR3 is 18 amino acids. The V and J ends lost 2 bases and 5 bases, in that order; junction bases with no gene match: 15. Per germline, CDR1 SEHNR and CDR2 FQNEAQ (reference sequence). CDR3 nucleotide sequence: TGTGCCAGCAGCTTACGCGGGATCGGGACAGAAAAGGATCAGCCCCAGCATTTT. Its translation: CASSLRGIGTEKDQPQHF. Full variable domain (missing parts from reference TRBV7-9 and TRBJ1-5): DTGVSQNPRHKITKRGQNVTFRCDPISEHNRLYWYRQTLGQGPEFLTYFQNEAQLEKSRLLSDRFSAERPKGSFSTLEIQRTEQGDSAMYLCASSLRGIGTEKDQPQHFGDGTRLSIL.

V is TRBV7-9 and J is TRBJ2-1, with a weak D call TRBD2 (6 bases). Germline V gene data show CDR1 as SEHNR and CDR2 as FQNEAQ (reference sequence). The CDR3 has 12 residues. Trimming stripped 6 bases from V and 9 bases from J, with 12 bases between. The CDR3 loop is CASRRGGLEQFF. CDR3 sequence (DNA): TGTGCCAGCAGGCGAGGAGGGCTTGAGCAGTTCTTC.

This clone turned up a few times. The CDR3 loop is CASSQAGTGLTEAFF. In DNA, the CDR3 is TGCGCCAGCAGCCAAGCGGGGACAGGGCTCACTGAAGCTTTCTTT. J is TRBJ1-1 and V is TRBV4-3, with TRBD1 matching 9 bases. The CDR3 totals 15 residues. Germline V gene lookup returns CDR1 LGHNA and CDR2 YSLEER. Trimming at V came to 1 base and at J to 4 bases, leaving 4 bases not matched to a gene.

The chain carries TRBV6-1 and TRBJ2-3; D possibly corresponds to TRBD1 (6 bases). Germline V CDR1 and CDR2: MNHNS, SASEGT. V dropped 2 bases and J dropped 0 bases, with 9 bases sitting between them. The CDR3 covers 15 residues. This CDR3 reads CASSEQGPSTDTQYF. The CDR3 nucleotides read TGTGCCAGCAGTGAACAGGGGCCTAGCACAGATACGCAGTATTTT.

This chain joins TRBV27 and TRBJ2-3, with 10 nucleotides matching TRBD2. Germline assignment: CDR1 MNHEY and CDR2 SMNVEV (reference sequence). This CDR3 contains 13 residues. Trimming at V came to 0 bases and at J to 15 bases, leaving 6 bases not matched to a gene. The CDR3 DNA is TGTGCCAGCAGTTTATCAGGGCTAGCGGGGGAATATTTT. This gives the protein CASSLSGLAGEYF.

CDR3 amino acids: CASSIQGTPLPEAFF. CDR3 bases: TGTGCCAGCAGTATCCAGGGGACCCCGCTGCCTGAAGCTTTCTTT. The chain has TRBV27 and TRBJ1-1; tentatively, D is TRBD1 (6 bases). CDR1 and CDR2 from the germline V gene are MNHEY and SMNVEV (reference sequence). CDR3 length: 15 residues. V lost 5 bases, J lost 6 bases, and 19 bases lay in between.

J is TRBJ1-2 and V is TRBV11-2; no clear D. Trimming took 5 bases from V and 4 from J, leaving 17 bases between them. This CDR3 contains 15 residues. CDR1 and CDR2 (germline): SGHAT, FQNNGV. This chain's CDR3 is CASSPSLQQSYGYTF. CDR3 sequence (DNA): TGTGCCAGCAGCCCGTCCCTACAGCAATCCTATGGCTACACCTTC.

The chain uses TRBV7-9 and TRBJ2-7; D is ambiguous. V lost 5 bases to trimming and J lost 3 bases, with 11 bases between them. CDR3 length equals 13 residues. The germline gives CDR1 SEHNR, CDR2 FQNEAQ (reference sequence). The CDR3 sequence is CASSPTVLYEQYF. CDR3 DNA sequence: TGTGCCAGCAGCCCAACGGTGCTCTACGAGCAGTACTTC.

This clone was seen more than once but under ten times. One end of the junction is discordant with germline, which a read error may explain. V usage is TRBV5-4 and J usage is TRBJ1-4, with unresolved D. Per the germline V gene, CDR1 is SGHNT and CDR2 is YYREEE (reference sequence). The CDR3 extends over 15 amino acids. CDR3 in amino acids: CASSQGAEVGEKLFF. The CDR3 DNA follows: TGCGCCAGCAGCCAAGGAGCGGAGGTTGGAGAAAAACTGTTTTTT.

V and J are TRBV18 and TRBJ2-7; 12 bases are a match to TRBD2. This CDR3 contains 19 residues. From germline, CDR1 is KGHSH and CDR2 LQKENI. V lost 5 bases, J lost 7 bases, and 21 bases stayed unmatched. The CDR3 bases are TGTGCCAGCTCAGCGCTCGGGCTAGCGGGGGGGCGCCCCTCTGGAGAGCAGTACTTC. Its protein is CASSALGLAGGRPSGEQYF.

The rearrangement uses TRBV28 and TRBJ1-4, with D possibly TRBD1 on 5 matching bases. The CDR3 extends over 13 amino acids. Germline V gene data show CDR1 as MDHEN and CDR2 as SYDVKM. Trimming pared 6 bases from V and 5 bases from J, leaving 10 bases between. CDR3: CASSQGRNEKLFF. The CDR3 DNA sequence: TGTGCCAGCAGCCAGGGAAGGAATGAAAAACTGTTTTTT.

The chain links TRBV5-1 to TRBJ2-3; unclear D gene. CDR3 size: 15 residues. Looked up from germline, CDR1 is SGHRS and CDR2 is YFSETQ. V gave up 0 bases and J gave up 14 bases, with 22 bases separating them. The CDR3 loop reads CASSLGGQRQTPLYF. CDR3 nucleotide sequence: TGCGCCAGCAGCTTGGGTGGGCAACGCCAAACTCCCCTGTATTTT. Full variable domain (rest looked up from reference TRBV5-1 and TRBJ2-3): KAGVTQTPRYLIKTRGQQVTLSCSPISGHRSVSWYQQTPGQGLQFLFEYFSETQRNKGNFPGRFSGRQFSNSRSEMNVSTLELGDSALYLCASSLGGQRQTPLYFGPGTRLTVL.

The rearrangement links TRBV15 to TRBJ2-2, with D possibly matching TRBD1 (5 bases). The CDR3 has 15 amino acids. From germline, CDR1 is LNHNV and CDR2 YYDKDF (reference sequence). Trimming stripped 0 bases from V and 5 bases from J, with 10 bases between. CDR3 region: CATSRDRQKTGELFF. The CDR3 DNA sequence: TGTGCCACCAGCAGAGATCGACAGAAAACCGGGGAGCTGTTTTTT.

This clone turned up a few times. This chain connects TRBV7-3 to TRBJ2-1, with 8 bases matching TRBD1. The CDR3 loop spans 14 amino acids. CDR1 and CDR2 from the germline V gene are SGHTA and FQGTGA. The V segment lost 5 bases and the J segment 8 bases; nucleotides outside the gene matches: 8. CDR3 loop: CASSIGDRGHEQFF. The DNA of the CDR3 is TGTGCCAGCAGCATAGGAGACAGGGGCCATGAGCAGTTCTTC.

This clone was observed a handful of times. CDR3 in DNA: TGTGCCAGCAGCTTGCTACAGGGGAGAACGGGTGAGCAGTACTTC. It specifies CASSLLQGRTGEQYF. V is TRBV7-8 and J is TRBJ2-7; the match to TRBD1 covers 7 bases. CDR3 size: 15 residues. V dropped 3 bases and J dropped 7; count of bases not matched to a gene: 12. Germline CDR1 SGHVS, CDR2 FQNEAQ.

The V and J genes are TRBV6-6 and TRBJ1-6; D gene unclear. The CDR3 has 15 residues. V shed 4 bases and J shed 0 bases, with 7 bases lying between them. Germline CDR1 is MNHNY and CDR2 is SVGAGI (reference sequence). CDR3 nucleotides: TGTGCCAGCAGTTTGGTGAGCTCCTATAATTCACCCCTCCACTTT. Translating it yields CASSLVSSYNSPLHF.

The gene calls are TRBV5-6 and TRBJ2-7, with a possible D match to TRBD1 (7 bases). Trimming cost V 4 bases and J 4 bases, with 9 bases left between them. The CDR3 spans 12 residues. CDR1 is SGHDT and CDR2 is YYEEEE in the germline V gene. Written as DNA, the CDR3 is TGTGCCAGCAGCCAGGGGGGATACGAGCAGTACTTC. This translates into CASSQGGYEQYF.

This clone was seen at least ten times. This chain uses TRBV5-6 with TRBJ1-2; D gene uncertain. This CDR3 is 13 amino acids long. Trimming removed 4 bases at V and 7 bases at J, with 14 bases between. Germline assignment: CDR1 SGHDT and CDR2 YYEEEE. This chain's CDR3 is CASSQRVWRGYTF. The DNA of the CDR3 is TGTGCCAGCAGCCAGAGGGTGTGGCGTGGCTACACCTTC.

This clone was seen more than once but under ten times. The CDR3 sequence: CASRKTENTEAFF. Here the CDR3 DNA reads TGTGCCAGCAGAAAGACAGAAAACACTGAAGCTTTCTTT. V gene TRBV7-9 combines with J gene TRBJ1-1; a possible D gene is TRBD1 (5 bases). The germline gives CDR1 SEHNR, CDR2 FQNEAQ (reference sequence). This CDR3 has 13 residues. Trimming took 6 bases from V and 2 from J, leaving 10 bases between them.

As regards this clone: Other DNA sequences in the sample encode the same CDR3. The chain carries TRBV5-1 and TRBJ1-2, with D possibly TRBD1 on 5 matching bases. The CDR3 runs 14 residues. The V gene lost 1 base and the J gene lost 6 bases, with 13 bases spanning the gap. From germline, CDR1 is SGHRS and CDR2 YFSETQ. This chain's CDR3 is CASSLQTGGNGYTF. The CDR3 DNA sequence: TGCGCCAGCAGCTTGCAAACCGGGGGTAATGGCTACACCTTC.

This rearrangement joins TRBV4-2 to TRBJ2-1; 9 nucleotides line up with TRBD2. The CDR3 consists of 17 residues. V shed 1 base, J shed 7 bases, and the junction held 11 bases outside the gene matches. CDR1 and CDR2 from the germline V gene are LGHNA and YNFKEQ. The CDR3 protein is CASSQGRSRGGGNEQFF. CDR3 nucleotide sequence: TGTGCCAGCAGCCAAGGTCGGTCGCGGGGGGGAGGGAATGAGCAGTTCTTC.

The J gene is TRBJ2-3, the V gene TRBV7-2; D call uncertain. The germline V and J ends were trimmed by 8 bases and 0 bases, with 6 bases remaining between them. Germline CDR1 and CDR2: SGHTA and FQGNSA. The CDR3 covers 12 residues. The chain's CDR3 is CASATSTDTQYF. CDR3 bases: TGTGCCAGCGCGACTAGCACAGATACGCAGTATTTT.

The V gene is TRBV21-1, the J gene TRBJ2-7; the D segment call TRBD1 is taken from the table without a DNA check. TRBV21-1 is designated a pseudogene. This CDR3 comprises 15 residues. CDR3 amino acids: CASSRQGALIYEQYF. CDR3 coding DNA: TGTGCCAGCAGCAGGCAGGGGGCGCTTATCTACGAGCAGTACTTC.

The chain uses TRBV11-2 and TRBJ2-7; the match to TRBD1 covers 7 bases. The CDR3 is 15 amino acids. Germline CDR1 and CDR2: SGHAT and FQNNGV. V lost 5 bases, J lost 0 bases, and 7 bases stayed unmatched. The CDR3 sequence is CASSPAGTVSYEQYF. CDR3 sequence (DNA): TGTGCCAGCAGCCCCGCCGGGACAGTCTCCTACGAGCAGTACTTC.

The chain joins TRBV7-8 to TRBJ2-1, with 10 bases matching TRBD1. Per the germline V gene, CDR1 is SGHVS and CDR2 is FQNEAQ. With 5 bases clipped from V and 6 bases from J, the junction kept 4 bases outside the gene matches. The CDR3 contains 14 residues. This CDR3 is CASSPRTGGNEQFF. CDR3 coding DNA: TGTGCCAGCAGCCCTCGGACAGGGGGCAATGAGCAGTTCTTC.

The chain links TRBV19 to TRBJ1-5; 8 nucleotides line up with TRBD1. V gave up 7 bases and J gave up 7 bases; unmatched junction bases: 3. Germline CDR1 reads LNHDA; CDR2 reads SQIVND (reference sequence). This CDR3 comprises 12 residues. The DNA for the CDR3 is TGTGCCAGTAAGGACAGGGACCAGCCCCAGCATTTT. This codes for CASKDRDQPQHF. Together with reference TRBV19 and TRBJ1-5, the CDR3 gives the full variable domain: DGGITQSPKYLFRKEGQNVTLSCEQNLNHDAMYWYRQDPGQGLRLIYYSQIVNDFQKGDIAEGYSVSREKKESFPLTVTSAQKNPTAFYLCASKDRDQPQHFGDGTRLSIL.

The rearrangement uses TRBV4-2 and TRBJ1-2; TRBD1 aligns across 10 bases. With 2 bases clipped from V and 5 bases from J, the junction kept 8 bases outside the gene matches. The V gene's germline CDR1 is LGHNA and CDR2 YNFKEQ. The CDR3 covers 16 residues. CDR3 loop: CASSQSDRGLGYGYTF. CDR3 sequence (DNA): TGTGCCAGCAGCCAATCCGACAGGGGGCTAGGTTATGGCTACACCTTC.

The V gene is TRBV4-2, the J gene TRBJ1-2; no definite D call. Between the trimmed V and J ends, which lost 0 bases and 3 bases, there was a span of 11 bases. Germline-derived CDR1 and CDR2 are LGHNA and YNFKEQ. CDR3 length: 15 residues. DNA for the CDR3: TGTGCCAGCAGCCAAGATGTGGGAGGTGACTATGGCTACACCTTC. Translating gives CASSQDVGGDYGYTF.

The chain recombines TRBV6-4 with TRBJ2-2; 10 positions agree with TRBD2. This CDR3 region has 14 residues. The germline V gene has CDR1 MRHNA and CDR2 SNTAGT. J was trimmed by 3 bases and V by 5 bases; bases with no gene match: 0. CDR3 protein: CASSLAGDTGELFF. The DNA of the CDR3 is TGTGCCAGCAGTCTAGCGGGGGACACCGGGGAGCTGTTTTTT.

This clone is a singleton in its sample. This chain uses TRBV6-5 with TRBJ1-6, with TRBD1 matching 9 bases. V shed 5 bases and J 9 bases; nucleotides not matched to a gene: 8. This CDR3 has 15 amino acids. Per germline, CDR1 MNHEY and CDR2 SVGAGI. CDR3 sequence: CASSLRTGQGSPLHF. The DNA for the CDR3 is TGTGCCAGCAGTCTCAGGACGGGACAGGGTTCACCCCTCCACTTT.